This entry describes one TCR beta chain. The data were taken from a study of OX40 agonist ivuxolimab in advanced cancers. Trimming removed 7 bases at V and 4 bases at J, with 22 bases between. The V gene's germline CDR1 is SQVTM and CDR2 ANQGSEA. The CDR3 spans 15 residues. The repertoire was sequenced with immunoSEQ multiplex PCR; TCRdb's copy has only in-frame clones and lacks some. Here the sample spans about 45,000 clones, roughly 90% being singletons. The sequence came from an adult with an advanced solid tumor such as melanoma, head and neck, liver or kidney cancer. V usage is TRBV29-1 and J usage is TRBJ2-5; TRBD1 or TRBD2 may be the D gene (7 bases each). The sequences come from CD4+ or CD8+ T cells sorted from blood, collected in a trial of the OX40 agonist ivuxolimab. CDR3 residues: CSGLRGGLKGETQYF. CDR3 bases: TGCAGCGGGCTCAGGGGGGGATTGAAGGGAGAGACCCAGTACTTC.